Following are 30 T cell receptor beta chains from one sample sequenced in a study of blood T cell repertoires in COVID-19. The data were produced by immunoSEQ multiplex PCR, yet TCRdb's version contains in-frame clones alone and is incomplete. The profile shows approximately 90,000 clones, 70% to 85% of them singletons. Sequenced: peripheral blood. The origin of the receptors is a man aged 70 or older with acute or convalescent COVID-19.

V is TRBV28 and J is TRBJ1-3, with D unresolved. The CDR3 spans 13 residues. The V end lost 4 bases, the J end lost 1 base, and 5 bases lay between the germline ends. Germline CDR1 is MDHEN and CDR2 is SYDVKM. CDR3 protein: CASSWPSGNTIYF. CDR3 DNA: TGTGCCAGCAGTTGGCCATCTGGAAACACCATATATTTT.

The V gene is TRBV5-4, the J gene TRBJ1-2; 8 positions match TRBD1. There are 14 residues in the CDR3. CDR1 SGHNT and CDR2 YYREEE come from the germline V gene (reference sequence). J gave up 3 bases and V 0 bases, and 1 base lay outside the gene matches. CDR3 region: CASSLGQGYYGYTF. The CDR3 coding sequence is TGTGCCAGCAGCTTGGGACAGGGGTACTATGGCTACACCTTC.

This clone was picked up a small number of times. The chain uses TRBV3-1 (or the pseudogene TRBV3-2) and TRBJ1-2; possible D gene TRBD1, 5 bases. The V and J ends lost 4 bases and 4 bases respectively, with 10 bases between them. CDR3 length: 13 residues. Germline V gene sequence: CDR1 LGHDT, CDR2 YNNKEL (reference sequence). CDR3 sequence (DNA): TGTGCCAGCAGCCCCAGGGACTTCTATGGCTACACCTTC. This gives the protein CASSPRDFYGYTF.

This clone was seen only once. This chain uses TRBV6-2 or TRBV6-3 with TRBJ1-5; D not certain. V was shortened by 5 bases and J by 5 bases, with 10 bases between the two germline ends. Germline V gives CDR1 MNHEY, CDR2 SVGEGT. The CDR3 has 13 amino acids. The CDR3 is CASSPDWDQPQHF. The CDR3 coding sequence is TGTGCCAGCAGTCCAGACTGGGATCAGCCCCAGCATTTT.

This chain links TRBV5-1 with TRBJ1-1; the D gene is possibly TRBD1 (5 bases). With 0 bases removed from V and 1 base from J, the gap between germline ends came to 7 bases. The CDR3 covers 14 residues. Looked up from germline, CDR1 is SGHRS and CDR2 is YFSETQ. Written as DNA, the CDR3 is TGCGCCAGCAGCTTGGACGGACAGAACACTGAAGCTTTCTTT. Translating it yields CASSLDGQNTEAFF.

The rearrangement uses TRBV6-5 and TRBJ1-5; D might be TRBD1 (6 bases). V was cut by 8 bases and J by 6 bases, with 20 bases left in between. The CDR3 contains 15 residues. Germline V gene data show CDR1 as MNHEY and CDR2 as SVGAGI. CDR3 amino acids: CASGMEQGYTQPQHF. DNA of the CDR3: TGTGCCAGCGGAATGGAACAGGGTTATACTCAGCCCCAGCATTTT.

V gene TRBV5-1 combines with J gene TRBJ1-4; maybe TRBD1 (5 bases). V lost 1 base to trimming and J lost 4 bases, with 8 bases between them. This CDR3 is built from 14 residues. Germline-derived CDR1 and CDR2 are SGHRS and YFSETQ. The CDR3 spells CASSLFQGNEKLFF. CDR3 in DNA: TGCGCCAGCAGCTTGTTTCAGGGTAATGAAAAACTGTTTTTT. The complete variable domain, with remaining parts taken from reference TRBV5-1 and TRBJ1-4, reads KAGVTQTPRYLIKTRGQQVTLSCSPISGHRSVSWYQQTPGQGLQFLFEYFSETQRNKGNFPGRFSGRQFSNSRSEMNVSTLELGDSALYLCASSLFQGNEKLFFGSGTQLSVL.

The rearrangement links TRBV7-8 to TRBJ1-1, with D perhaps matching TRBD1 (6 bases). This CDR3 region has 15 residues. In germline, CDR1 is SGHVS, CDR2 FQNEAQ. The V and J ends lost 5 bases and 0 bases respectively, with 13 bases between them. The CDR3 protein is CASSRTGSLNTEAFF. The CDR3 nucleotides are TGTGCCAGCAGCCGTACAGGGTCCCTGAACACTGAAGCTTTCTTT.

V gene TRBV18 combines with J gene TRBJ1-3; 7 bases are shared with TRBD1. The CDR3 covers 16 residues. V was clipped by 2 bases and J by 1 base; unmatched bases: 5. Looked up from germline, CDR1 is KGHSH and CDR2 is LQKENI. CDR3 protein: CASSPEEGASGNTIYF. The CDR3 region has the DNA TGTGCCAGCTCACCAGAGGAGGGGGCTTCTGGAAACACCATATATTTT.

The V and J genes are TRBV28 and TRBJ2-2, with D perhaps matching TRBD2 (7 bases). Germline V CDR1 and CDR2: MDHEN, SYDVKM. CDR3 length: 18 residues. V dropped 7 bases and J dropped 1 base, with 22 bases sitting between them. This CDR3 is CASISLVAGALNTGELFF. CDR3 in DNA: TGTGCCAGCATCAGTTTGGTCGCGGGGGCCCTGAACACCGGGGAGCTGTTTTTT.

The rearrangement links TRBV9 to TRBJ2-1; 7 nucleotides agree with TRBD2. With V trimmed by 2 bases and J by 6 bases, 8 bases remained unmatched. The germline gives CDR1 SGDLS, CDR2 YYNGEE. The CDR3 has 15 amino acids. Here the CDR3 reads CASSVVASGGNEQFF. The CDR3, as DNA: TGTGCCAGCAGCGTGGTCGCTAGCGGTGGCAATGAGCAGTTCTTC.

This chain joins TRBV5-1 and TRBJ2-5; 8 nucleotides match TRBD1. Germline V gene data show CDR1 as SGHRS and CDR2 as YFSETQ. The CDR3 totals 13 residues. V shed 3 bases and J 3 bases; nucleotides not matched to a gene: 1. CDR3 sequence (DNA): TGCGCCAGCAGCTACAGGGGGGAAGAGACCCAGTACTTC. Translation: CASSYRGEETQYF. The full variable domain, its missing parts supplied by reference TRBV5-1 and TRBJ2-5, is KAGVTQTPRYLIKTRGQQVTLSCSPISGHRSVSWYQQTPGQGLQFLFEYFSETQRNKGNFPGRFSGRQFSNSRSEMNVSTLELGDSALYLCASSYRGEETQYFGPGTRLLVL.

The chain employs TRBV4-1 and TRBJ2-1; 7 bases agree with TRBD1. J gave up 2 bases and V 6 bases, and 10 bases lay outside the gene matches. The V gene's germline CDR1 is MGHRA and CDR2 YSYEKL. The CDR3 loop spans 16 amino acids. The CDR3 here is CASRPDIGTAYNEQFF. CDR3 DNA: TGCGCCAGCAGACCCGACATTGGGACAGCCTACAATGAGCAGTTCTTC.

This sequence joins TRBV6-2 or TRBV6-3 and TRBJ2-1, with 7 bases that match TRBD1. This CDR3 comprises 12 residues. Germline CDR1 reads MNHEY; CDR2 reads SVGEGT. Trimming cost V 6 bases and J 10 bases; bases outside gene matches: 6. CDR3 sequence reads: CASSTNRGEQFF. CDR3 nucleotides: TGTGCCAGCAGCACGAACAGGGGCGAGCAGTTCTTC.

V usage is TRBV2 and J usage is TRBJ1-1, with TRBD1 matching 8 bases. The length of the CDR3 is 13 residues. Trimming took 6 bases from V and 4 from J; bases not matched to a gene: 4. Germline CDR1 is SNHLY and CDR2 is FYNNEI. The CDR3 region is CASRSTGVTEAFF. The CDR3 nucleotides read TGTGCCAGCAGATCGACAGGGGTCACTGAAGCTTTCTTT.

The V gene is TRBV4-1, the J gene TRBJ2-7; D is unclear. Germline V gene lookup returns CDR1 MGHRA and CDR2 YSYEKL. The CDR3 is 13 amino acids. Trimming removed 1 base from V and 6 bases from J, with 10 bases in between. As DNA, the CDR3 is TGCGCCAGCAGCCAAGGAGGAAACCGCGAGCAGTACTTC. As protein: CASSQGGNREQYF.

The chain couples TRBV5-6 to TRBJ1-2, with a weak D call TRBD1 (5 bases). Per the germline V gene, CDR1 is SGHDT and CDR2 is YYEEEE. V was clipped by 3 bases and J by 8 bases, with 11 bases between them. The CDR3 runs to 12 residues. CDR3 loop: CASSSTGGGYTF. The CDR3 nucleotides read TGTGCCAGCAGCTCTACGGGGGGAGGCTACACCTTC. Variable domain in full (rest from reference TRBV5-6 and TRBJ1-2): DAGVTQSPTHLIKTRGQQVTLRCSPKSGHDTVSWYQQALGQGPQFIFQYYEEEERQRGNFPDRFSGHQFPNYSSELNVNALLLGDSALYLCASSSTGGGYTFGSGTRLTVV.

This clone was recorded a few times. CDR3 in DNA: TGCGCCAGCAGTGACCGGGGGGAGCAAGGAAACACCATATATTTT. It translates to CASSDRGEQGNTIYF. The rearrangement joins TRBV10-2 to TRBJ1-3; tentative D call: TRBD1 (5 bases). Germline V lookup: CDR1 WSHSY, CDR2 SAAADI. V dropped 3 bases and J dropped 4 bases, with 13 bases sitting between them. The CDR3 covers 15 residues.

The V gene is TRBV5-5, the J gene TRBJ2-7, with 7 nucleotides matching TRBD1. Germline CDR1 reads SGHKS; CDR2 reads YYEKEE (reference sequence). The length of the CDR3 is 15 residues. V lost 0 bases to trimming and J lost 3 bases; unmatched junction nucleotides: 6. The CDR3 DNA sequence: TGTGCCAGCAGCTTGGGCCGGGACAGAAGCTACGAGCAGTACTTC. This codes for CASSLGRDRSYEQYF.

The rearrangement links TRBV6-5 to TRBJ1-6; 7 nucleotides agree with TRBD1. With 8 bases clipped from V and 7 bases from J, the junction kept 5 bases outside the gene matches. CDR1 and CDR2 (germline): MNHEY, SVGAGI. The CDR3 is 13 residues long. CDR3 nucleotide sequence: TGTGCCAGCCTAGGGACAGCAAATTCACCCCTCCACTTT. Residues: CASLGTANSPLHF.

The chain joins TRBV19 to TRBJ2-1, with D perhaps matching TRBD2 (5 bases). Germline loops: CDR1 LNHDA, CDR2 SQIVND (reference sequence). This CDR3 has 11 amino acids. The V and J ends lost 10 bases and 9 bases respectively, with 13 bases between them. The CDR3 nucleotides read TGTGCCACCAGTGGGAGTTCTGAGCAGTTCTTC. Its protein is CATSGSSEQFF.

This chain links TRBV12-3 or TRBV12-4 with TRBJ1-2; D possibly corresponds to TRBD1 (5 bases). V lost 7 bases and J 7 bases, leaving 13 bases between the germline ends. CDR3 size: 12 residues. The CDR3: CASISGGFGYTF. CDR3 nucleotide sequence: TGTGCCAGCATCTCCGGGGGATTTGGCTACACCTTC.

The gene calls are TRBV5-6 and TRBJ1-6; 8 nucleotides line up with TRBD1. The J segment lost 9 bases and the V segment lost 5 bases, leaving 1 base of the junction unmatched. In germline, CDR1 is SGHDT, CDR2 YYEEEE. The CDR3 extends over 12 amino acids. The CDR3 loop reads CASRDRVSPLHF. For the CDR3, the DNA is TGTGCCAGCAGGGACAGGGTTTCACCCCTCCACTTT.

The chain recombines TRBV3-1 (or the pseudogene TRBV3-2) with TRBJ1-6; TRBD1 matches at 9 bases. The CDR3 is 13 amino acids. After removal of 4 bases from V and 10 bases from J, the junction contained 2 bases not matched to a gene. Per germline, CDR1 LGHDT and CDR2 YNNKEL (reference sequence). CDR3: CASSRTGDSPLHF. The CDR3 nucleotides read TGTGCCAGCAGCCGGACAGGGGACTCACCCCTCCACTTT.

V is TRBV5-1 and J is TRBJ1-6; possibly TRBD1 for D (6 bases). The V and J ends lost 4 bases and 6 bases respectively, with 17 bases between them. The CDR3 consists of 16 residues. Germline V gives CDR1 SGHRS, CDR2 YFSETQ. The CDR3: CASSQEGTSRNSPLHF. Written as DNA, the CDR3 is TGCGCCAGCAGCCAGGAAGGGACAAGTCGTAATTCACCCCTCCACTTT.

This chain joins TRBV2 and TRBJ1-1; the D is unclear. Germline CDR1 reads SNHLY; CDR2 reads FYNNEI. CDR3 size: 14 residues. Trimming stripped 6 bases from V and 5 bases from J, with 16 bases between. The DNA of the CDR3 is TGTGCCAGCAGCCCAACTGGGCGGGTTACTGAAGCTTTCTTT. This gives the protein CASSPTGRVTEAFF.

The chain employs TRBV4-1 and TRBJ2-3; D gene uncertain. This CDR3 has 15 residues. V was clipped by 2 bases and J by 6 bases, with 15 bases between them. The germline gives CDR1 MGHRA, CDR2 YSYEKL. The CDR3 sequence: CASSQKLSDGDTQYF. CDR3 nucleotides: TGCGCCAGCAGCCAAAAGTTGAGTGACGGGGATACGCAGTATTTT.

This chain joins TRBV21-1 and TRBJ2-3; the D call in the table, TRBD2, was not verified against the DNA. TRBV21-1 is described as a pseudogene. The CDR3 spans 18 residues. CDR3 sequence: CASPPGLAGATRSDTQYF. The CDR3 DNA sequence: TGTGCCAGCCCCCCGGGACTAGCGGGGGCTACCAGGTCAGATACGCAGTATTTT.

The chain carries TRBV10-2 and TRBJ1-3; D possibly corresponds to TRBD1 (5 bases). The CDR3 covers 13 residues. V was shortened by 7 bases and J by 4 bases, with 11 bases between the two germline ends. The germline gives CDR1 WSHSY, CDR2 SAAADI. CDR3 sequence: CASISGYGNTIYF. CDR3 DNA: TGCGCCAGCATCTCAGGGTACGGAAACACCATATATTTT.

This chain joins TRBV7-9 and TRBJ2-1; tentatively, D is TRBD2 (7 bases). V was shortened by 8 bases and J by 3 bases, with 11 bases between the two germline ends. Germline CDR1 and CDR2: SEHNR and FQNEAQ (reference sequence). The CDR3 extends over 13 amino acids. CDR3 in amino acids: CASSGEGYNEQFF. CDR3 coding DNA: TGTGCCAGCTCAGGGGAGGGCTACAATGAGCAGTTCTTC.